This passage covers 25 T cell receptor beta chains from one sample sequenced in a study of blood T cell repertoires in COVID-19. Using immunoSEQ multiplex PCR, the repertoire was profiled, and TCRdb retains in-frame clones only, with some absent. The sample has fewer than 350,000 clones; 86% are singletons. The sample comprised peripheral blood. These receptors were taken from a young woman with COVID-19, enrolled during active disease.

The chain links TRBV6-5 to TRBJ2-7; unclear D gene. The V end was cut by 7 bases, the J end by 4 bases, with 17 bases between. Germline assignment: CDR1 MNHEY and CDR2 SVGAGI. There are 14 residues in the CDR3. The CDR3 nucleotides are TGTGCCAGCACCCTAACAGTTTGGGTTTACGAGCAGTACTTC. As protein: CASTLTVWVYEQYF.

The chain combines TRBV5-5 with TRBJ1-6; 7 bases fit TRBD1. The junction had 9 bases not matched to a gene; V was cut back by 4 bases and J by 8 bases. The CDR3 runs 15 residues. The germline gives CDR1 SGHKS, CDR2 YYEKEE (reference sequence). CDR3 protein: CASSRTGMGDSPLHF. In DNA form, the CDR3 reads TGTGCCAGCAGCCGGACAGGTATGGGGGATTCACCCCTCCACTTT. Looking up the rest from reference TRBV5-5 and TRBJ1-6 gives the full variable domain: DAGVTQSPTHLIKTRGQQVTLRCSPISGHKSVSWYQQVLGQGPQFIFQYYEKEERGRGNFPDRFSARQFPNYSSELNVNALLLGDSALYLCASSRTGMGDSPLHFGNGTRLTVT.

The chain recombines TRBV2 with TRBJ1-5; TRBD1 might be the D (6 bases). CDR3 length equals 15 residues. The germline gives CDR1 SNHLY, CDR2 FYNNEI. The V end lost 5 bases, the J end lost 6 bases, and 17 bases lay between the germline ends. CDR3 coding DNA: TGTGCCAGCAGTCTAGGGGACATATTGAGTCAGCCCCAGCATTTT. This gives the protein CASSLGDILSQPQHF. Based on the CDR3 plus reference TRBV2 and TRBJ1-5, the full variable domain is EPEVTQTPSHQVTQMGQEVILRCVPISNHLYFYWYRQILGQKVEFLVSFYNNEISEKSEIFDDQFSVERPDGSNFTLKIRSTKLEDSAMYFCASSLGDILSQPQHFGDGTRLSIL.

The genes are TRBV7-8 and TRBJ2-7; D may be TRBD2 (5 bases). CDR1 is SGHVS and CDR2 is FQNEAQ in the germline V gene. The germline V and J ends were trimmed by 5 bases and 6 bases, with 17 bases remaining between them. CDR3 length equals 14 residues. CDR3 sequence: CASSERGRSGEQYF. In nucleotides, the CDR3 is TGTGCCAGCAGCGAAAGAGGGCGGTCCGGCGAGCAGTACTTC. The whole variable domain, remainder taken from reference TRBV7-8 and TRBJ2-7, is GAGVSQSPRYKVAKRGQDVALRCDPISGHVSLFWYQQALGQGPEFLTYFQNEAQLDKSGLPSDRFFAERPEGSVSTLKIQRTQQEDSAVYLCASSERGRSGEQYFGPGTRLTVT.

As DNA, the CDR3 is TGTGCCAGCAGCTCAGGACTCTTCCCTAGCACAGATACGCAGTATTTT. It yields the protein CASSSGLFPSTDTQYF. The chain uses TRBV7-9 and TRBJ2-3, with D perhaps TRBD2 (5 bases). Germline V CDR1 and CDR2: SEHNR, FQNEAQ (reference sequence). The CDR3 length is 16 residues. The V end was cut by 4 bases, the J end by 0 bases, with 14 bases between.

The chain carries TRBV4-1 and TRBJ2-7; 8 nucleotides agree with TRBD2. Per germline, CDR1 MGHRA and CDR2 YSYEKL. The CDR3 has 15 amino acids. Trimming removed 1 base from V and 3 bases from J; junction bases left unmatched: 5. This chain's CDR3 is CASSQAYGGVYEQYF. As DNA, the CDR3 is TGCGCCAGCAGCCAAGCGTACGGGGGGGTCTACGAGCAGTACTTC.

V is TRBV12-3 or TRBV12-4 and J is TRBJ2-3, with D unresolved. The CDR3 runs 13 residues. The ends were cut back, 11 bases at V and 2 bases at J, with 14 bases in the middle. As DNA, the CDR3 is TGTGCCGGAACGAGGATACCCACAGATACGCAGTATTTT. It is translated as CAGTRIPTDTQYF.

The chain recombines TRBV3-1 (or the pseudogene TRBV3-2) with TRBJ1-1; D unresolved. Germline V CDR1 and CDR2: LGHDT, YNNKEL (reference sequence). The CDR3 extends over 12 amino acids. V dropped 2 bases and J dropped 6 bases, with 7 bases sitting between them. The CDR3 DNA follows: TGTGCCAGCAGCCAATTGGCAGCTGAAGCTTTCTTT. Encoded protein: CASSQLAAEAFF.

The chain combines TRBV9 with TRBJ1-6; 9 bases are a match to TRBD1. The V segment lost 3 bases and the J segment 3 bases; nucleotides outside the gene matches: 4. The germline V gene has CDR1 SGDLS and CDR2 YYNGEE. CDR3 size: 16 residues. Here the CDR3 DNA reads TGTGCCAGCAGCGCACAGGGGGCCCTCTATAATTCACCCCTCCACTTT. As protein: CASSAQGALYNSPLHF. The variable domain in full, completed from reference TRBV9 and TRBJ1-6, reads DSGVTQTPKHLITATGQRVTLRCSPRSGDLSVYWYQQSLDQGLQFLIQYYNGEERAKGNILERFSAQQFPDLHSELNLSSLELGDSALYFCASSAQGALYNSPLHFGNGTRLTVT.

V usage is TRBV2 and J usage is TRBJ1-2; D is unresolved. CDR3 length equals 12 residues. Germline CDR1 is SNHLY and CDR2 is FYNNEI. CDR3 in amino acids: CAQTVAYYGYTF. The CDR3 coding sequence is TGTGCTCAAACCGTAGCCTACTATGGCTACACCTTC.

This chain connects TRBV10-1 to TRBJ2-3; D call uncertain. The CDR3 is 13 residues long. V was pared by 7 bases and J by 0 bases, with 8 bases between. Germline lookup yields CDR1 WNHNN and CDR2 SYGVQD (reference sequence). The CDR3 nucleotides read TGCGCCAGCAATCCCCGGAGCACAGATACGCAGTATTTT. Amino acids: CASNPRSTDTQYF.

The V and J genes are TRBV5-6 and TRBJ1-5; D remains ambiguous. The germline V gene has CDR1 SGHDT and CDR2 YYEEEE. Trimming removed 2 bases from V and 6 bases from J, with 12 bases in between. The CDR3 is 14 residues long. This CDR3 is CASSLATAGQPQHF. The CDR3 DNA is TGTGCCAGCAGCTTAGCCACGGCGGGTCAGCCCCAGCATTTT. Full variable domain (missing parts from reference TRBV5-6 and TRBJ1-5): DAGVTQSPTHLIKTRGQQVTLRCSPKSGHDTVSWYQQALGQGPQFIFQYYEEEERQRGNFPDRFSGHQFPNYSSELNVNALLLGDSALYLCASSLATAGQPQHFGDGTRLSIL.

V and J are TRBV7-8 and TRBJ2-3; 10 bases agree with TRBD2. The length of the CDR3 is 15 residues. The V gene's germline CDR1 is SGHVS and CDR2 FQNEAQ. V gave up 5 bases and J gave up 7 bases; unmatched junction bases: 9. The CDR3 reads CASSKSGGGRNTQYF. The DNA of the CDR3 is TGTGCCAGCAGCAAGAGCGGGGGGGGCAGAAATACGCAGTATTTT.

This clone has a single count. It is unclear where the CDR3 begins or ends on the DNA, so no DNA is shown, and the CDR3 is as TCRdb lists it. The chain couples TRBV5-1 to TRBJ1-4; the table gives TRBD1 as D, unverified against the DNA. Germline V gene data show CDR1 as SGHRS and CDR2 as YFSETQ. From its first to its last residue, the CDR3 has 14 amino acids. CDR3 in amino acids: CASSRDSTSGKLFF.

The chain is built from TRBV6-1 and TRBJ2-7; perhaps TRBD1 as D (6 bases). In germline, CDR1 is MNHNS, CDR2 SASEGT. The CDR3 spans 19 residues. Trimming cost V 4 bases and J 2 bases, with 27 bases left between them. For the CDR3, the DNA is TGTGCCAGCAGTGTATTAGTACCGGGACAAGGGCGGTTGGCCTACGAGCAGTACTTC. Protein product: CASSVLVPGQGRLAYEQYF.

The rearrangement uses TRBV2 and TRBJ2-1, with 9 bases matching TRBD1. The germline CDR1 and CDR2 sequences are SNHLY and FYNNEI. The junction had 7 bases not matched to a gene; V was cut back by 3 bases and J by 4 bases. The CDR3 runs 16 residues. The CDR3 DNA is TGTGCCAGCAGTGATGGATGGGGGACAGGGTACAATGAGCAGTTCTTC. It translates to CASSDGWGTGYNEQFF.

The V call is TRBV5-4, the J call TRBJ2-3; D is perhaps TRBD2 (6 bases). V was trimmed by 6 bases and J by 6 bases, leaving 8 bases between them. CDR3 length equals 11 residues. Germline CDR1 reads SGHNT; CDR2 reads YYREEE (reference sequence). The CDR3 bases are TGTGCCAGCACCCGGGGGGATACGCAGTATTTT. This codes for CASTRGDTQYF.

The chain combines TRBV11-2 with TRBJ2-7; TRBD2 might be the D (6 bases). The CDR3 spans 14 residues. V dropped 5 bases and J dropped 4 bases, with 15 bases sitting between them. From germline, CDR1 is SGHAT and CDR2 FQNNGV. DNA of the CDR3: TGTGCCAGCAGCGTCCACGGGGGAGTATACGAGCAGTACTTC. It codes for CASSVHGGVYEQYF.

Written as DNA, the CDR3 is TGCGCCAGCAGCGTAGCAGGGGGCGGGGAGCAGTACTTC. It yields the protein CASSVAGGGEQYF. The V and J genes are TRBV5-1 and TRBJ2-7; 8 nucleotides match TRBD1. Trimming took 4 bases from V and 7 from J; bases not matched to a gene: 7. The CDR3 contains 13 residues. Germline lookup yields CDR1 SGHRS and CDR2 YFSETQ.

This chain links TRBV24-1 with TRBJ1-5; TRBD1 might be the D (6 bases). CDR3 size: 13 residues. Trimming shortened V by 6 bases and J by 4 bases, and 9 bases separated the two germline ends. Germline CDR1 KGHDR, CDR2 SFDVKD. The CDR3 sequence is CATSKQGNQPQHF. The CDR3 region has the DNA TGTGCCACCAGTAAACAGGGAAATCAGCCCCAGCATTTT.

The chain employs TRBV4-1 and TRBJ2-1, with 12 nucleotides matching TRBD2. Losses at the gene ends were 3 bases for V and 9 bases for J; bases not matched to a gene: 6. This CDR3 has 15 residues. Germline CDR1 MGHRA, CDR2 YSYEKL. This chain's CDR3 is CASSHGLAGGIEQFF. CDR3 DNA sequence: TGCGCCAGCAGCCACGGGCTAGCGGGGGGGATTGAGCAGTTCTTC.

This rearrangement joins TRBV4-1 to TRBJ1-5; TRBD1 matches at 8 bases. The ends lost 4 bases at V and 7 bases at J; junction bases unmatched: 9. This CDR3 has 15 amino acids. The germline V gene has CDR1 MGHRA and CDR2 YSYEKL. The CDR3 region is CASSREDRAAQPQHF. The CDR3 nucleotides read TGCGCCAGCAGCCGAGAGGACAGGGCTGCGCAGCCCCAGCATTTT.

This clone was seen a few times. The DNA of the CDR3 is TGTGCCAGCAGTGTCGGGGGGACCCGCTCCTACGAGCAGTACTTC. Its translation is CASSVGGTRSYEQYF. V and J are TRBV2 and TRBJ2-7; 7 nucleotides agree with TRBD2. CDR3 length: 15 residues. Germline CDR1 reads SNHLY; CDR2 reads FYNNEI. The junction had 6 bases not matched to a gene; V was cut back by 4 bases and J by 0 bases. The full variable domain, completed using reference TRBV2 and TRBJ2-7, is EPEVTQTPSHQVTQMGQEVILRCVPISNHLYFYWYRQILGQKVEFLVSFYNNEISEKSEIFDDQFSVERPDGSNFTLKIRSTKLEDSAMYFCASSVGGTRSYEQYFGPGTRLTVT.

This sequence joins TRBV27 and TRBJ2-3; no clear D gene. The germline V gene encodes CDR1 MNHEY and CDR2 SMNVEV (reference sequence). The CDR3 runs to 13 residues. Trimming removed 7 bases from V and 2 bases from J, with 10 bases in between. The CDR3 here is CASKLRNTDTQYF. CDR3 coding DNA: TGTGCCAGCAAACTTCGTAACACAGATACGCAGTATTTT.

This chain joins TRBV11-2 and TRBJ2-7; TRBD2 agrees at 9 bases. The CDR3 extends over 17 amino acids. Germline CDR1 SGHAT, CDR2 FQNNGV. Germline trimming cut 1 base from V and 1 base from J; bases unmatched to any gene: 8. The CDR3 sequence: CASSLVSGGRLSYEQYF. The CDR3 DNA reads as TGTGCCAGCAGCTTAGTTAGCGGGGGCCGTCTGTCCTACGAGCAGTACTTC.